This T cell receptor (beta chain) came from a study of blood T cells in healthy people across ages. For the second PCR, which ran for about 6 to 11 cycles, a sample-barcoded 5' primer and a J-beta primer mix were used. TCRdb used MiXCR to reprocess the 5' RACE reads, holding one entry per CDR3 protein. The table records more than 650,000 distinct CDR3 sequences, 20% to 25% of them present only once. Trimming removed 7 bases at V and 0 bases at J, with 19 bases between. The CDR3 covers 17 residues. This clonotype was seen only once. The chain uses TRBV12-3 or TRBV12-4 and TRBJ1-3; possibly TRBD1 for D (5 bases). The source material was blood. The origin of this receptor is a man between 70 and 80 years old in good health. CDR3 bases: TGTGCCAGCATCACCTGGGGGAGCCTTACCTCTGGAAACACCATATATTTT. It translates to CASITWGSLTSGNTIYF.